What follows describes a single T cell receptor (beta chain). Its antigen is undetermined. The data were obtained in a study of long-term antiretroviral therapy in people with HIV. The CDR3 consists of 14 residues. V lost 7 bases, J lost 2 bases, and 6 bases stayed unmatched. The germline gives CDR1 SGHRS, CDR2 YFSETQ. General observations from the study: Every time point showed a repertoire led by clones expanded before ART. No data were available on ART adherence, viral resistance or therapy changes.

The assay, immunoSEQ v3.0, was run at survey level. The data were produced by immunoSEQ multiplex PCR, yet TCRdb's version contains in-frame clones alone and is incomplete. The sample has over 15,000 clones, around 78% seen once; the top ten hold 6.5% to 7.5%. Sequencing was performed on unsorted PBMCs, taken 2.2 years after starting antiretroviral therapy. The sequence came from a man in his fifties with HIV. The V and J genes are TRBV5-1 and TRBJ2-1; TRBD1 matches 7 bases. Written as DNA, the CDR3 is TGCGCCAGCTTTCCGGGACAGACCTACAATGAGCAGTTCTTC. Translated: CASFPGQTYNEQFF.